Presented here are 7 T cell receptor beta chains from one specimen sequenced in a study of blood T cell repertoires in COVID-19. Method: immunoSEQ multiplex PCR; TCRdb's copy keeps in-frame clones and lacks some. The sample records 150,000 to 200,000 clones, 89% being singletons. The sequenced sample was peripheral blood. These receptors all stem from a man younger than 30 who had recovered from COVID-19.

The chain couples TRBV28 to TRBJ1-4, with 7 bases fitting TRBD1. CDR1 MDHEN and CDR2 SYDVKM come from the germline V gene. Trimming removed 2 bases from V and 7 bases from J; junction bases left unmatched: 4. The length of the CDR3 is 14 residues. DNA of the CDR3: TGTGCCAGCAGTTTACCGGGACAGATTGAAAAACTGTTTTTT. Translating gives CASSLPGQIEKLFF. Full variable domain (outside the CDR3, taken from reference TRBV28 and TRBJ1-4): DVKVTQSSRYLVKRTGEKVFLECVQDMDHENMFWYRQDPGLGLRLIYFSYDVKMKEKGDIPEGYSVSREKKERFSLILESASTNQTSMYLCASSLPGQIEKLFFGSGTQLSVL.

The V and J genes are TRBV7-2 and TRBJ1-6; no firm D call. The CDR3 is 14 residues long. Trimming took off 3 bases at V and 5 bases at J, with 8 bases between the two ends. The germline V gene encodes CDR1 SGHTA and CDR2 FQGNSA. This chain's CDR3 is CASSFGNNNSPLHF. The CDR3 DNA reads as TGTGCCAGCAGCTTCGGGAACAATAATTCACCCCTCCACTTT.

The rearrangement uses TRBV12-2 and TRBJ2-3; TRBD2 reflects the table's D call only, with no check against the DNA. TRBV12-2 is annotated as a pseudogene. The CDR3 loop spans 16 amino acids. The CDR3 coding sequence is TGTGCAAGTCGCTCCCCTAGCGGGGACAGTTTAGATACGCAGTATTTT. The encoded protein is CASRSPSGDSLDTQYF.

The J gene is TRBJ1-5, the V gene TRBV7-2; D unresolved. The germline V gene encodes CDR1 SGHTA and CDR2 FQGNSA. Trimming stripped 2 bases from V and 7 bases from J, with 9 bases between. This CDR3 spans 13 amino acids. The CDR3 loop reads CASSLRVEQPQHF. The CDR3 bases are TGTGCCAGCAGCTTACGGGTTGAGCAGCCCCAGCATTTT.

V gene TRBV24-1 combines with J gene TRBJ2-1; 8 bases are shared with TRBD2. CDR1 and CDR2 from the germline V gene are KGHDR and SFDVKD. CDR3 size: 14 residues. The V segment lost 3 bases and the J segment 10 bases; nucleotides outside the gene matches: 7. CDR3 in amino acids: CATSDRAGLGEQFF. The CDR3 nucleotides are TGTGCCACCAGTGATAGAGCGGGACTAGGAGAGCAGTTCTTC.

The V call is TRBV18, the J call TRBJ2-7, with 8 bases lining up with TRBD1. The CDR3 loop spans 14 amino acids. In germline, CDR1 is KGHSH, CDR2 LQKENI. Trimming removed 3 bases from V and 6 bases from J; junction bases left unmatched: 7. The CDR3 region is CASSPPGQVFEQYF. CDR3 nucleotide sequence: TGTGCCAGCTCACCTCCGGGACAGGTTTTCGAGCAGTACTTC. The full variable domain, completed using reference TRBV18 and TRBJ2-7, is NAGVMQNPRHLVRRRGQEARLRCSPMKGHSHVYWYRQLPEEGLKFMVYLQKENIIDESGMPKERFSAEFPKEGPSILRIQQVVRGDSAAYFCASSPPGQVFEQYFGPGTRLTVT.

This chain links TRBV7-2 with TRBJ2-1; TRBD2 agrees at 8 bases. The CDR3 length is 14 residues. Per the germline V gene, CDR1 is SGHTA and CDR2 is FQGNSA. Trimming removed 2 bases from V and 6 bases from J; junction bases left unmatched: 3. As DNA, the CDR3 is TGTGCCAGCAGCTTAAGCGGGAGTCCCAATGAGCAGTTCTTC. Its translation: CASSLSGSPNEQFF.